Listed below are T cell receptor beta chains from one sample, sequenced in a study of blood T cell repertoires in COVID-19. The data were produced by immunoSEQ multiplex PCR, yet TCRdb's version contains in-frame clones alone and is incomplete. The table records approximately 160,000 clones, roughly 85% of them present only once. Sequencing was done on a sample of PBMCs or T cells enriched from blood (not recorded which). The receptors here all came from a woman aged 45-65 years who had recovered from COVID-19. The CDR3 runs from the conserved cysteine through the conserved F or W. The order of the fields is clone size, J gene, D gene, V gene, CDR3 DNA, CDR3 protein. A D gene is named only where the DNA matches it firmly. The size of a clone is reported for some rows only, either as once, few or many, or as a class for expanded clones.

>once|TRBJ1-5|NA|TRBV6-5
TGTGCCAGCAGTACCCGGGGAAATCAGCCCCAGCATTTT
CASSTRGNQPQHF
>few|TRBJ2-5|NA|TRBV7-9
TGTGCCAGCAGCTCTACTAGAGACTTGGAGACCCAGTACTTC
CASSSTRDLETQYF
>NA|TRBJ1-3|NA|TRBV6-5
TGTGCCAGCAGTTACTCGTCGCAGTCTGGAAACACCATATATTTT
CASSYSSQSGNTIYF
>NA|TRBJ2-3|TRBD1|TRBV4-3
TGCGCCAGCAGCCGTCCCGGGACAGGGATTGGGCAGTATTTT
CASSRPGTGIGQYF
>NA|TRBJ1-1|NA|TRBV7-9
TGTGCCAGCAGCTTAGATTGGTGGACGGGAAGGAACACTGAAGCTTTCTTT
CASSLDWWTGRNTEAFF
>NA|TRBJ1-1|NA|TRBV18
TGTGCCAGCTCACCTCGCGGGGGGGCTGAAGCTTTCTTT
CASSPRGGAEAFF
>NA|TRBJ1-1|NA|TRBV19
TGTGCCAGTAGTCGAGGGCTCCTGAACACTGAAGCTTTCTTT
CASSRGLLNTEAFF
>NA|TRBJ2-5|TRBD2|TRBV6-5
TGTGCCAGCAGTTACTTGGGGGCGGGAGGAGAGACCCAGTACTTC
CASSYLGAGGETQYF
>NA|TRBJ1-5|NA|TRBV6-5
TGTGCCAGCAGTTTCTCTCAGACTCTCAATCAGCCCCAGCATTTT
CASSFSQTLNQPQHF
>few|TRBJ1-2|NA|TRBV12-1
TGTGCCAGCAGCTTTTGGATCTGCGTCCGGGACAGGGGAACGGGCTATGGCTACACCTTC
CASSFWICVRDRGTGYGYTF
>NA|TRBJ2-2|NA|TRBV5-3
TGTGCCAGAAGCCCAATTTCGGAGGGAGCAAACACCGGGGAGCTGTTTTTT
CARSPISEGANTGELFF
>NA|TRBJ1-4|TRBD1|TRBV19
TGTGCCAGTAGCACCCTACGCCTAACAGGGGGGGATGAAAAACTGTTTTTT
CASSTLRLTGGDEKLFF
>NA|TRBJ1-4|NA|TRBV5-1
TGCGCCAGCCAACTGGGGGGGCCGAATGAAAAACTGTTTTTT
CASQLGGPNEKLFF
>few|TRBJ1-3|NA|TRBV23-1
TGCGCCAGTATAAGGGGCGTGGAAGGAAACACCATATATTTT
CASIRGVEGNTIYF
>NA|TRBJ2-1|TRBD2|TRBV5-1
TGCGCCAGCAGCTTGGAGTGGCTAGCGGGAGAAGGAGAGCAGTTCTTC
CASSLEWLAGEGEQFF
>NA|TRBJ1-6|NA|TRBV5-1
TGCGCCAGCAGCTTGGCACTGGACAGAGTAAATAATTCACCCCTCCACTTT
CASSLALDRVNNSPLHF
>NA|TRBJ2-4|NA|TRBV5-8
TGTGCCAGCAGCCTTGGGGCGGGGAGGTTGTCCGGTCAGTACTTC
CASSLGAGRLSGQYF
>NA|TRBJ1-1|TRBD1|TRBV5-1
TGCGCCAGCAGCTTGGTTCAGGGGGCGGGTAACACTGAAGCTTTCTTT
CASSLVQGAGNTEAFF
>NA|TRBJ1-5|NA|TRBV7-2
TGTGCCAGCAGCTTAGATCCTACCCCCAATCAGCCCCAGCATTTT
CASSLDPTPNQPQHF
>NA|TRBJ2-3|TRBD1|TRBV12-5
TGTGCTAGTGGTCCACCTTTCGGGACAGGGGTTACGCAGTATTTT
CASGPPFGTGVTQYF
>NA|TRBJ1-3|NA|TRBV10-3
TGTGCCTCCGAACGGGAGGCTGGGGACTCTGGAAACACCATATATTTT
CASEREAGDSGNTIYF
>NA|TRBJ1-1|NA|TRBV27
TGTGCCAGCAGTCACCCTAGTTCCGAAGCTTTCTTT
CASSHPSSEAFF
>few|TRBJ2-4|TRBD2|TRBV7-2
TGTGCCAGCAGCCCCGGACTAGCGGGAGGGCCCAAAAACATTCAGTACTTC
CASSPGLAGGPKNIQYF
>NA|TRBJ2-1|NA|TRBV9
TGTGCCAGCAGCGTAGTCCCCCACCGTAAGATTGGCAACAATGAGCAGTTCTTC
CASSVVPHRKIGNNEQFF
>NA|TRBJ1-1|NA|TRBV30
TGTGCCTGGAGTACCGGACAATCATCCAACACTGAAGCTTTCTTT
CAWSTGQSSNTEAFF
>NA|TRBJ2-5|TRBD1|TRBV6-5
TGTGCCAGCAGTTACATATGGGACAGGGGTGAGACCCAGTACTTC
CASSYIWDRGETQYF
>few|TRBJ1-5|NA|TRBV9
TGTGCCAGCAGCGTAGGACAGAGCAATCAGCCCCAGCATTTT
CASSVGQSNQPQHF
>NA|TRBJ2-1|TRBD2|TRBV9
TGTGCCAGCAGCCCACTAGCGGGGGGGGCAAAGGTTGAGCAGTTCTTC
CASSPLAGGAKVEQFF
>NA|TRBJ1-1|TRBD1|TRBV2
TGTGCCAGCAGTACTCGACAGGGGCTGGGCACTGAAGCTTTCTTT
CASSTRQGLGTEAFF
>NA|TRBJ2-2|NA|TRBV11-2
TGTGCCAGCAGCTTAATAAACACCGGGGAGCTGTTTTTT
CASSLINTGELFF
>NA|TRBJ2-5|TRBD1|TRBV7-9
TGTGCCAGCAGCCGGGGACAGGGCCAACACCAAGAGACCCAGTACTTC
CASSRGQGQHQETQYF
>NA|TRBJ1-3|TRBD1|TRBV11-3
TGTGCCAGCAGCTCACGTAGTCCCGGGACAGTCTCGAGCTCTGGAAACACCATATATTTT
CASSSRSPGTVSSSGNTIYF
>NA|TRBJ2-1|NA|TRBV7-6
TGTGCCAGCAGCCCCCGGAGGGTCGGAGGGGTCAATGAGCAGTTCTTC
CASSPRRVGGVNEQFF
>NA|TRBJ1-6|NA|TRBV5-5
TGTGCCAGCAGCCAGAGGACAGCTCAGGGTAATTCACCCCTCCACTTT
CASSQRTAQGNSPLHF
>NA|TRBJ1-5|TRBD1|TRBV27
TGTGCCAGCAGTCCGCCGGGACAGGGTATGCAGCCCCAGCATTTT
CASSPPGQGMQPQHF
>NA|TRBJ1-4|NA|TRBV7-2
TGTGCCAGCAGCTTCCGAGGTGAAAAACTGTTTTTT
CASSFRGEKLFF
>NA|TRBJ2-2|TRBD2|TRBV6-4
TGTGCCAGCAGTGACGGCCTAGCGGGTCCTGGGGAGCTGTTTTTT
CASSDGLAGPGELFF
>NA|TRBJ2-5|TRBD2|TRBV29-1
TGCAGCGTTGCGGGAGGTCCCTCGCTTTGGGAGACCCAGTACTTC
CSVAGGPSLWETQYF
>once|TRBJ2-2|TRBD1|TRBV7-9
TGTGCCAGCAGCTACGGACAGGGGGGCTTCGGGGAGCTGTTTTTT
CASSYGQGGFGELFF
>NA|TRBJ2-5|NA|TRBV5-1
TGCGCCAGCAGCGTCCACTTTGGCGGGCGTCAAGAGACCCAGTACTTC
CASSVHFGGRQETQYF
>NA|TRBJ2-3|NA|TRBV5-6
TGTGCCAGCAGGCCTAGCGCCACAGATACGCAGTATTTT
CASRPSATDTQYF
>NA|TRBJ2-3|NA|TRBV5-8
TGTGCCAGCAGCTTTGTCTACACAGATACGCAGTATTTT
CASSFVYTDTQYF
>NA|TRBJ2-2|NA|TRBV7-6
TGTGCCAGCAGCTCCCCGGGTCCCGGGGAGCTGTTTTTT
CASSSPGPGELFF
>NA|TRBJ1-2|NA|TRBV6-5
TGTGCCAGCAGTTGGGTCAGGGGTAACTATGGCTACACCTTC
CASSWVRGNYGYTF
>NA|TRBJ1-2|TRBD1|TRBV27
TGTGCCAGCAGTTCCGGGACAGGCCTCCGTGATGGCTACACCTTC
CASSSGTGLRDGYTF
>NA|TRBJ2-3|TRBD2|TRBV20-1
TGCAGTGCTAGTGGGACTAGCGGTGGCACAGATACGCAGTATTTT
CSASGTSGGTDTQYF
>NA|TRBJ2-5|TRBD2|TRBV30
TGTGCCTGGAACCCCGGGGGGGCGAGGGAGACCCAGTACTTC
CAWNPGGARETQYF
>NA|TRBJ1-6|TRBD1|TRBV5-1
TGCGCCAGCAGCTTACCCGGACAGGGGTCACCCCTCCACTTT
CASSLPGQGSPLHF
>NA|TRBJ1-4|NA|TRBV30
TGTGCCTGGAGTGTACCCGGGGAAGGGAGCGAAAAACTGTTTTTT
CAWSVPGEGSEKLFF
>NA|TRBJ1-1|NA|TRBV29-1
TGCAGCGTTCGGGACTCTGTCCTGGTTGGCACTGAAGCTTTCTTT
CSVRDSVLVGTEAFF
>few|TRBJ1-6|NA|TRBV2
TGTGCCTCTCCGGGGGACTCTAATTCACCCCTCCACTTT
CASPGDSNSPLHF